This entry describes one T cell receptor (beta chain). Its target is not known. Here immunoSEQ multiplex PCR was the method, and the copy in TCRdb shows in-frame clones only, minus some. The table records under 40,000 clones, 85% to 95% of them present only once. This sample is drawn from a study of glioma-infiltrating T cells after dendritic cell vaccination. In the study overall: Samples are from glioblastoma patients in Phase I and II dendritic cell vaccine trials. Autologous tumor lysate was loaded overnight onto monocyte-derived dendritic cells grown seven days with IL-4 and GM-CSF. Dendritic cell vaccine was injected intradermally three times, biweekly.

From germline, CDR1 is SGHTS and CDR2 YDEGEE. The CDR3 is 14 residues long. V shed 2 bases and J shed 6 bases, with 14 bases lying between them. Findings and caveats of the study: Estimated pretreatment TIL content predicted outcome after dendritic cell vaccination.

This material consisted of blood, taken before dendritic cell vaccination. The receptor comes from a human donor with glioblastoma. The genes are TRBV5-8 and TRBJ1-2, with D perhaps matching TRBD1 (5 bases). The CDR3: CASSFGSGDDGYTF. The CDR3 region has the DNA TGTGCCAGCAGCTTTGGGTCGGGGGACGATGGCTACACCTTC.